The TCR beta chain described here comes from a study of identical twins. Whole-study results and caveats: There were fewer insertions in abundant cord blood beta clonotypes, but memory repertoires showed no such pattern.

The CDR3 has 13 amino acids. V gave up 8 bases and J gave up 9 bases, with 21 bases separating them. Germline assignment: CDR1 SGHRS and CDR2 YFSETQ. With regard to this clonotype: Antigen: not known.

TCRdb reprocessed the 5' RACE reads via MiXCR and lists one record per CDR3 protein. The sample records fewer than 500,000 distinct CDR3 sequences, roughly 26% being singletons. A further study also used this sample, focusing on T cells expressing NK-cell markers. This second study says: Seven sequenced donors out of eight were HCMV-seropositive, one seronegative.

Sequencing was performed on CD4+ T cells sorted from blood. The origin of this receptor is a woman aged 18-29 years in good health. The genes are TRBV5-1 and TRBJ2-7, with D possibly TRBD2 on 6 matching bases. The CDR3 nucleotides read TGCGCCAGTACCTCTTTCGGGGGTGCGGTGCAGTACTTC. Translated, it gives CASTSFGGAVQYF.